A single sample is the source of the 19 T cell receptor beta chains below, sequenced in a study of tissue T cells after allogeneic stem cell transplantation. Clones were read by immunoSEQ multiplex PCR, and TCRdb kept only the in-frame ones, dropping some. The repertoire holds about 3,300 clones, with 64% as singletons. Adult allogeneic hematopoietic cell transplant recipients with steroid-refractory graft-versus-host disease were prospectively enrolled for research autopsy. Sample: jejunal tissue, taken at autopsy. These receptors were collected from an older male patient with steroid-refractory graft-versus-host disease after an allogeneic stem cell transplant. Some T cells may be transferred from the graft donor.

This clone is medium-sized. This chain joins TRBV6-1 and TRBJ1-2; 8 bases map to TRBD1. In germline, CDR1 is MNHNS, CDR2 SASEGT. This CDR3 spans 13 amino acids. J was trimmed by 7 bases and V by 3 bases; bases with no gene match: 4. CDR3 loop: CASSETGVGGYTF. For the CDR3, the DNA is TGTGCCAGCAGTGAGACAGGGGTTGGTGGCTACACCTTC.

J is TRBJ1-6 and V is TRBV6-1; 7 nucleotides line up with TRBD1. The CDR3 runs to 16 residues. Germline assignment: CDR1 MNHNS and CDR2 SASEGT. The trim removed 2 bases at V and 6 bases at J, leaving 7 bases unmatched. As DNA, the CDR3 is TGTGCCAGCAGTGAACATGACAGGGCCGCTAATTCACCCCTCCACTTT. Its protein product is CASSEHDRAANSPLHF.

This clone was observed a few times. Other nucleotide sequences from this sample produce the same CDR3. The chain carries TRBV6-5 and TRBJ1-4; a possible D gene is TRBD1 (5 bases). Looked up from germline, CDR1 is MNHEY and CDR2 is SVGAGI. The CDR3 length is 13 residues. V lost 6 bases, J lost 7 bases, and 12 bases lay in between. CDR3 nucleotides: TGTGCCAGCAGCCAGGGACGAAGTGAAAAACTGTTTTTT. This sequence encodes CASSQGRSEKLFF.

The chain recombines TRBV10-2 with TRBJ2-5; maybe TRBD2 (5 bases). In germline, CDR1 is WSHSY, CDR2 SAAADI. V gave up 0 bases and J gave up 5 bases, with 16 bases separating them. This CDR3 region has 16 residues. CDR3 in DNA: TGCGCCAGCAGTGAGTCGAAGTTCCGGGAATCGGAGACCCAGTACTTC. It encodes CASSESKFRESETQYF.

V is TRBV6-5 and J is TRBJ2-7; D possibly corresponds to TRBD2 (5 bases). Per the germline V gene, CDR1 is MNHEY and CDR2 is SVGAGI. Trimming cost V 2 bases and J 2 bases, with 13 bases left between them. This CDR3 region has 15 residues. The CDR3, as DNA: TGTGCCAGCAGTTACAGGCGAGCGGATACCTACGAGCAGTACTTC. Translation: CASSYRRADTYEQYF.

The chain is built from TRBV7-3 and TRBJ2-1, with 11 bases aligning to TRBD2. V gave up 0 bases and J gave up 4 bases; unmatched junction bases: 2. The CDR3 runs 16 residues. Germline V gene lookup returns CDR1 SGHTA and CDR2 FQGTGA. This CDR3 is CASSLTSSGGYNEQFF. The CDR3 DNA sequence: TGTGCCAGCAGCTTAACGTCTAGCGGGGGGTACAATGAGCAGTTCTTC. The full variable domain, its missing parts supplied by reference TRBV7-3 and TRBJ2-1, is GAGVSQTPSNKVTEKGKYVELRCDPISGHTALYWYRQSLGQGPEFLIYFQGTGAADDSGLPNDRFFAVRPEGSVSTLKIQRTERGDSAVYLCASSLTSSGGYNEQFFGPGTRLTVL.

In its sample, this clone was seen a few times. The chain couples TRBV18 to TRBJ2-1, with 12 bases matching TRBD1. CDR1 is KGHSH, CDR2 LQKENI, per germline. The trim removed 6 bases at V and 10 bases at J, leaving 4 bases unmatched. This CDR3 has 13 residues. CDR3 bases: TGTGCCAGCTCTGGGACAGGGGGCCACGAGCAGTTCTTC. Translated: CASSGTGGHEQFF.

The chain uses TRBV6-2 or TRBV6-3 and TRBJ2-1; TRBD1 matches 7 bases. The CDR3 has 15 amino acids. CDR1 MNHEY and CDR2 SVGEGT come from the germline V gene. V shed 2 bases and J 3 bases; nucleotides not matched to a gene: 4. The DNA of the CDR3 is TGTGCCAGCAGTTACGAGGGGGCTCACTACAATGAGCAGTTCTTC. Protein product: CASSYEGAHYNEQFF.

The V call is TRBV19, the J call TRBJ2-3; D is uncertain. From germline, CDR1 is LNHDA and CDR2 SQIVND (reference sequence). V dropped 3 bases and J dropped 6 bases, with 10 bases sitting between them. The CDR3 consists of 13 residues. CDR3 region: CASSIAGSDTQYF. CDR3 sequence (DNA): TGTGCCAGTAGTATCGCCGGGTCTGATACGCAGTATTTT.

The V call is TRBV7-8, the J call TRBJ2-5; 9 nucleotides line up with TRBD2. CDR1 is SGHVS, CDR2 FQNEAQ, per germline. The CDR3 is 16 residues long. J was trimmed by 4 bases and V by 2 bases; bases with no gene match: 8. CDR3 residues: CASSLWLAGEAETQYF. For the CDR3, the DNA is TGTGCCAGCAGCTTATGGTTAGCGGGGGAGGCAGAGACCCAGTACTTC. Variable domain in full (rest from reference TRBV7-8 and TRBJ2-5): GAGVSQSPRYKVAKRGQDVALRCDPISGHVSLFWYQQALGQGPEFLTYFQNEAQLDKSGLPSDRFFAERPEGSVSTLKIQRTQQEDSAVYLCASSLWLAGEAETQYFGPGTRLLVL.

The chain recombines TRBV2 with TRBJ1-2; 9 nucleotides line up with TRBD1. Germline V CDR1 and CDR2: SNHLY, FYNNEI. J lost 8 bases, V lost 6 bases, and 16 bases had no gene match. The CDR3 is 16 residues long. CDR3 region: CASRNPGTGTPGGYTF. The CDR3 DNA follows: TGTGCCAGCAGGAACCCCGGGACAGGGACCCCAGGCGGCTACACCTTC. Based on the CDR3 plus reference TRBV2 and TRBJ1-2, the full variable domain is EPEVTQTPSHQVTQMGQEVILRCVPISNHLYFYWYRQILGQKVEFLVSFYNNEISEKSEIFDDQFSVERPDGSNFTLKIRSTKLEDSAMYFCASRNPGTGTPGGYTFGSGTRLTVV.

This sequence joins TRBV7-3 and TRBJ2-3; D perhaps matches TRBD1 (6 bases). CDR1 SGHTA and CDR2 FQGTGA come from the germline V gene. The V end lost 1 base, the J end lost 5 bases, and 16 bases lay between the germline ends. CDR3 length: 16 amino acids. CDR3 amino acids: CASSLRARGSRDTQYF. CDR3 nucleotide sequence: TGTGCCAGCAGCTTAAGAGCTAGGGGGTCGCGAGATACGCAGTATTTT.

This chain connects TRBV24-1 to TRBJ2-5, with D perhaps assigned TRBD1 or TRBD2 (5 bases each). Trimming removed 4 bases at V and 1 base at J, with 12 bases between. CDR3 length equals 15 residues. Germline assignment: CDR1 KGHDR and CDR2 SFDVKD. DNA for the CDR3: TGTGCCACCAGTGAGAGCCGGGACCCCCAAGAGACCCAGTACTTC. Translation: CATSESRDPQETQYF.

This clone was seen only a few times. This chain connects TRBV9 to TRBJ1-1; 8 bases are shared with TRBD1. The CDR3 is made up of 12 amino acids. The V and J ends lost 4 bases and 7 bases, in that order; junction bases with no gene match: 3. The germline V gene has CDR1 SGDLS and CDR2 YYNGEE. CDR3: CASSPTGGEAFF. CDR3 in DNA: TGTGCCAGCAGCCCTACAGGGGGTGAAGCTTTCTTT.

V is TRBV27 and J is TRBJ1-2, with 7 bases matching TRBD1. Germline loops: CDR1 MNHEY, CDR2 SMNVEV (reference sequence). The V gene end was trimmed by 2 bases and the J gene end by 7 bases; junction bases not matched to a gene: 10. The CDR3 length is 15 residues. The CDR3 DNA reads TGTGCCAGCAGTTTAAAGGCAGGGGGGACGAGTGGCTACACCTTC. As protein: CASSLKAGGTSGYTF.

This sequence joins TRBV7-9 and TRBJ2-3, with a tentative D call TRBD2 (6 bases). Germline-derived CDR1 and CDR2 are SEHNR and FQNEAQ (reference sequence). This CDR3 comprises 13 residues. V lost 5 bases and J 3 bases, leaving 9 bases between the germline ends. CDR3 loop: CASSLGGTDTQYF. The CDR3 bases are TGTGCCAGCAGCCTAGGAGGGACAGATACGCAGTATTTT.

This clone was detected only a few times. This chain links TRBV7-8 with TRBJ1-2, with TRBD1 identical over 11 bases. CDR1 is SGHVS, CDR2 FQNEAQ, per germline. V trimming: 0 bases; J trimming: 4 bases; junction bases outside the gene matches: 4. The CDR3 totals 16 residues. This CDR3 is CASSLAGTGGGYGYTF. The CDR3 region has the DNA TGTGCCAGCAGCTTAGCCGGGACAGGGGGTGGCTATGGCTACACCTTC.

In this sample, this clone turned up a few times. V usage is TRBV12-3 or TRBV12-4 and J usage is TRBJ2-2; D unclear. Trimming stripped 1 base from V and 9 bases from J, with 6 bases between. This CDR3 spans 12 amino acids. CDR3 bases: TGTGCCAGCAGTTTAGAGGCTTGGGAGCTGTTTTTT. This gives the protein CASSLEAWELFF.

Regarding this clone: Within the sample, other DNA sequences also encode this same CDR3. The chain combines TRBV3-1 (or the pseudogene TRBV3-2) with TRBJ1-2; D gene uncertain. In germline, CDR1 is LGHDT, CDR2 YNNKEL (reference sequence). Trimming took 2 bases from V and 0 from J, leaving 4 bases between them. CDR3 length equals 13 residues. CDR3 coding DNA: TGTGCCAGCAGCCAAACAGCTAACTATGGCTACACCTTC. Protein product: CASSQTANYGYTF.